The present entry profiles one TCR beta chain with its context. Its antigen is unknown. Germline V gives CDR1 SNHLY, CDR2 FYNNEI. The V and J ends lost 6 bases and 8 bases, in that order; junction bases with no gene match: 11. CDR3 length equals 14 residues. PCR used 60 Vbeta primers and 13 Jbeta primers. Original processing notes: Around 10 million shared chains were among approximately 87 million unique TCR beta chains counted in a later analysis. Only in-frame clones appear in the TCRdb table, and some are missing; sequencing was by immunoSEQ multiplex PCR. V, J and clone size are those of that table, while D and trimming were read from the DNA. The sample has just over 150,000 clones; 80% to 90% are singletons. The sample comes from a study of cytomegalovirus exposure and HLA in healthy donors. Findings and caveats of the study: Specificity of a few CMV-associated chains for CMV antigens was verified in vitro.

Material for sequencing was PBMCs. This chain connects TRBV2 to TRBJ2-3, with 7 bases lining up with TRBD1. This TCR came from a man in his forties or fifties in good health and CMV-seropositive. The CDR3 here is CASSESTGAGTQYF. The CDR3 DNA is TGTGCCAGCAGCGAATCAACAGGGGCGGGTACGCAGTATTTT.